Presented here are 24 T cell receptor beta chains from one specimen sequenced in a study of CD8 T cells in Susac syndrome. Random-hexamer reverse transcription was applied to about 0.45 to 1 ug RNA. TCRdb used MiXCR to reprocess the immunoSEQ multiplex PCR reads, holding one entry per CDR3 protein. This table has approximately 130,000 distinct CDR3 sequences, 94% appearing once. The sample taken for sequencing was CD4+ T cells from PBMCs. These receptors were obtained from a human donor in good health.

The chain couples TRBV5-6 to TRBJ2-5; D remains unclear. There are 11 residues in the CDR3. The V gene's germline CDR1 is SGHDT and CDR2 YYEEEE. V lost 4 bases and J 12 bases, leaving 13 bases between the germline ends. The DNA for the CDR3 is TGTGCCAGCAGCACTGGACCCCCTGAGTACTTC. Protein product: CASSTGPPEYF. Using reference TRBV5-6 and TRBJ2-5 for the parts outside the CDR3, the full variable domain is DAGVTQSPTHLIKTRGQQVTLRCSPKSGHDTVSWYQQALGQGPQFIFQYYEEEERQRGNFPDRFSGHQFPNYSSELNVNALLLGDSALYLCASSTGPPEYFGPGTRLLVL.

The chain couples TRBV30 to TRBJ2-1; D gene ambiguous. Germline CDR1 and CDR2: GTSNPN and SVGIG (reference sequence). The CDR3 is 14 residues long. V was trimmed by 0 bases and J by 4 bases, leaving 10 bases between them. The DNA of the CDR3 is TGTGCCTGGAGTGTTTTAGCCGGGTACAATGAGCAGTTCTTC. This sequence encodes CAWSVLAGYNEQFF.

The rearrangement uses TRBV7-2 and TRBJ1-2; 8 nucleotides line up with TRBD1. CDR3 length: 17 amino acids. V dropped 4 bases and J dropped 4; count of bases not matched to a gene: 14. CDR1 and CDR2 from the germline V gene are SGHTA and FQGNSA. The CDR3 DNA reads TGTGCCAGCAGCTCGGTCACAGGGGGGTTTGGAAGCTATGGCTACACCTTC. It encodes CASSSVTGGFGSYGYTF.

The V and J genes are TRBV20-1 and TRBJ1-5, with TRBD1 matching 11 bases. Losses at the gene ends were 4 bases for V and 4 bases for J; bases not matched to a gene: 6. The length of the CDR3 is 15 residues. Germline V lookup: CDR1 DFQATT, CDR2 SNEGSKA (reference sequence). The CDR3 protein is CSAIGTGGENQPQHF. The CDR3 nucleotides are TGCAGTGCTATAGGGACAGGGGGAGAGAATCAGCCCCAGCATTTT.

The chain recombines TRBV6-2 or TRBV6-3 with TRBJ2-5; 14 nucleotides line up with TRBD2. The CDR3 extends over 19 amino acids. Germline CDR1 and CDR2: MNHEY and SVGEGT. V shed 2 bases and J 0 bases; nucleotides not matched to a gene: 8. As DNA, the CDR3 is TGTGCCAGCAGTTACCCCGGGACTAGCGGGGGAGATTACCAAGAGACCCAGTACTTC. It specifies CASSYPGTSGGDYQETQYF.

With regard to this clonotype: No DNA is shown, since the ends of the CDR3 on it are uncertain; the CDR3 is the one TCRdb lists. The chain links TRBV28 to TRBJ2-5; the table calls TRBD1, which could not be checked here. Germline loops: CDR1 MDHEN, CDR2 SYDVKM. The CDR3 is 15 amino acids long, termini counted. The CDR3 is CASSSSGQNQETQYF.

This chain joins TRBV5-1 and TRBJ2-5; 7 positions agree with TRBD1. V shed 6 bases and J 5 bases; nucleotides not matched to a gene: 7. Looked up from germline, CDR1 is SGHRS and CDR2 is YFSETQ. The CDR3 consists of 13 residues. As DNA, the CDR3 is TGCGCCAGCAACAGACAGGGCGAGGAGACCCAGTACTTC. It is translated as CASNRQGEETQYF.

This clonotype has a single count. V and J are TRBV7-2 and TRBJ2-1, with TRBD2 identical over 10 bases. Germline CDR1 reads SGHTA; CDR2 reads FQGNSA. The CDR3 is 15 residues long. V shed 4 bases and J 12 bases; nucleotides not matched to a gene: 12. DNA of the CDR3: TGTGCCAGCAGCTCCTCCGGACTAGCGGCCATAGGGCAGTTCTTC. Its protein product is CASSSSGLAAIGQFF.

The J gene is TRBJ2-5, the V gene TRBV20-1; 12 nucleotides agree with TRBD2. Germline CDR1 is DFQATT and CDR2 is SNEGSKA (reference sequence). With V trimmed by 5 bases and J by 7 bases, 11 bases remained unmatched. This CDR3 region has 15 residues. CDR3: CSADSSGRALGTQYF. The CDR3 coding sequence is TGCAGTGCTGATTCTAGCGGGAGGGCCCTCGGGACCCAGTACTTC.

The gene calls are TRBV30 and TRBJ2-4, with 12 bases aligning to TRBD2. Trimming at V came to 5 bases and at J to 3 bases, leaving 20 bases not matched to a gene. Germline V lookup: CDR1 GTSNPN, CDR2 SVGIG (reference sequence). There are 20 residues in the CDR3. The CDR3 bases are TGTGCCTGGCCCCTCCCGGGACTAGCGGGCTTAAAGAGGGACAAAAACATTCAGTACTTC. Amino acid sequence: CAWPLPGLAGLKRDKNIQYF.

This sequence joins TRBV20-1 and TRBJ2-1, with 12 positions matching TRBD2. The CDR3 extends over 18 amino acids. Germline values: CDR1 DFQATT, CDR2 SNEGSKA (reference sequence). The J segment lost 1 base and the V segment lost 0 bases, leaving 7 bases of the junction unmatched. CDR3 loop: CSARDIASGRGSYNEQFF. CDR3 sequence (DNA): TGCAGTGCTAGAGATATCGCTAGCGGGAGGGGGTCCTACAATGAGCAGTTCTTC.

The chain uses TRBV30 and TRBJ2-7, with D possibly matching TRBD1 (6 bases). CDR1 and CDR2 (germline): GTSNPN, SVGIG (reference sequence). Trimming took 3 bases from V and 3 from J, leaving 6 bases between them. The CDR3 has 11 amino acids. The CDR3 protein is CAWRDSYEQYF. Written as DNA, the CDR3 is TGTGCCTGGAGGGACAGCTACGAGCAGTACTTC.

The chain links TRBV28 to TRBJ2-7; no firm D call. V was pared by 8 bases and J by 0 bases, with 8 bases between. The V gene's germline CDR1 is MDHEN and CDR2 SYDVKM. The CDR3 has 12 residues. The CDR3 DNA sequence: TGTGCCAGCTGCGTTAACTCCTACGAGCAGTACTTC. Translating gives CASCVNSYEQYF.

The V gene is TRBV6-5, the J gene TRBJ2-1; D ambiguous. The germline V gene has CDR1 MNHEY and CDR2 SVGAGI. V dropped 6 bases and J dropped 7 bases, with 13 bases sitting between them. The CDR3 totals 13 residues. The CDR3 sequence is CASSLRVLNEQFF. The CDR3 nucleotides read TGTGCCAGCAGCCTACGGGTCTTAAATGAGCAGTTCTTC.

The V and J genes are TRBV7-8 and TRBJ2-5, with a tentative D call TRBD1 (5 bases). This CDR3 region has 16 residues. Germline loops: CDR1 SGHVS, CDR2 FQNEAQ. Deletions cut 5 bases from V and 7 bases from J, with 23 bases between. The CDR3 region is CASSLGHTNTPRTQYF. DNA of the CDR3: TGTGCCAGCAGCCTGGGGCACACAAACACCCCCAGGACCCAGTACTTC. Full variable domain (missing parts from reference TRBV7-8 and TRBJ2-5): GAGVSQSPRYKVAKRGQDVALRCDPISGHVSLFWYQQALGQGPEFLTYFQNEAQLDKSGLPSDRFFAERPEGSVSTLKIQRTQQEDSAVYLCASSLGHTNTPRTQYFGPGTRLLVL.

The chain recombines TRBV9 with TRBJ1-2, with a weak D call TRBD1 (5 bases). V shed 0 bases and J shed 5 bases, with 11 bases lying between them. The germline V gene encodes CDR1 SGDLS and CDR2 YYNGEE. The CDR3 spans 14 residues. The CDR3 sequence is CASSVAGLGYGYTF. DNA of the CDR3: TGTGCCAGCAGCGTAGCGGGACTTGGGTATGGCTACACCTTC.

For the CDR3, the DNA is TGCAGCGCTGGGGGATCTGATACTAATTCACCCCTCCACTTT. Amino acid sequence: CSAGGSDTNSPLHF. V usage is TRBV29-1 and J usage is TRBJ1-6; maybe TRBD1 (5 bases). This CDR3 region has 14 residues. V lost 7 bases, J lost 6 bases, and 16 bases lay in between. Germline V lookup: CDR1 SQVTM, CDR2 ANQGSEA.

For the CDR3, the DNA is TGTGCCAGCAGTGGGACAGGACTTACCTACGAGCAGTACTTC. Protein sequence: CASSGTGLTYEQYF. The J gene is TRBJ2-7, the V gene TRBV6-2 or TRBV6-3, with 8 bases lining up with TRBD1. The J segment lost 2 bases and the V segment lost 5 bases, leaving 5 bases of the junction unmatched. The germline V gene has CDR1 MNHEY and CDR2 SVGEGT. CDR3 length: 14 amino acids.

The CDR3 DNA sequence: TGTGCCAGCAACGCGGGGCAGACCGGCCGGGCTAGCGGGAGATCCGGGGAGCTGTTTTTT. It translates to CASNAGQTGRASGRSGELFF. The rearrangement uses TRBV6-1 and TRBJ2-2, with TRBD2 matching over 10 bases. Unmatched junction bases numbered 23, after V lost 7 bases and J lost 6 bases. CDR3 length: 20 residues. Germline CDR1 MNHNS, CDR2 SASEGT.

The CDR3 protein is CSARDQAGDSSYNEQFF. CDR3 nucleotides: TGCAGTGCTAGAGATCAGGCAGGGGATTCGTCCTACAATGAGCAGTTCTTC. The chain joins TRBV20-1 to TRBJ2-1; TRBD1 is a possible D gene (6 bases). The V and J ends lost 0 bases and 1 base respectively, with 16 bases between them. The CDR3 is made up of 17 amino acids. The V gene's germline CDR1 is DFQATT and CDR2 SNEGSKA (reference sequence).

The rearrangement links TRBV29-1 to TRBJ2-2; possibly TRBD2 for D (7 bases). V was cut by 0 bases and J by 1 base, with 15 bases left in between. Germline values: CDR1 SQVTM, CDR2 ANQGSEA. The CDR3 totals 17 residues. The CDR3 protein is CSVEDRGASGNTGELFF. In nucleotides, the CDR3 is TGCAGCGTTGAAGATAGGGGGGCTAGCGGGAACACCGGGGAGCTGTTTTTT.

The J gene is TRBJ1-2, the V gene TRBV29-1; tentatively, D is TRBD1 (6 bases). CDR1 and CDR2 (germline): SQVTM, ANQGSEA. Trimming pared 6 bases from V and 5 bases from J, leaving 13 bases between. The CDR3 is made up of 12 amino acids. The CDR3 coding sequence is TGCAGCGTCGCGACAGGCGGGTATGGCTACACCTTC. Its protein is CSVATGGYGYTF.

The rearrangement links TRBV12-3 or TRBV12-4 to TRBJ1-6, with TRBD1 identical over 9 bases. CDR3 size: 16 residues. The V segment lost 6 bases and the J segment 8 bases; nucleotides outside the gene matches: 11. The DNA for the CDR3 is TGTGCCAGCAGCCTCCTGAAGGGACAGGGTTATTCACCCCTCCACTTT. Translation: CASSLLKGQGYSPLHF.

As DNA, the CDR3 is TGTGCCAGCAGTTTAGGCGCAGATACGCAGTATTTT. Translation: CASSLGADTQYF. The rearrangement uses TRBV5-6 and TRBJ2-3, with D unresolved. The CDR3 has 12 amino acids. Germline CDR1 SGHDT, CDR2 YYEEEE. V shed 5 bases and J shed 4 bases, with 8 bases lying between them.